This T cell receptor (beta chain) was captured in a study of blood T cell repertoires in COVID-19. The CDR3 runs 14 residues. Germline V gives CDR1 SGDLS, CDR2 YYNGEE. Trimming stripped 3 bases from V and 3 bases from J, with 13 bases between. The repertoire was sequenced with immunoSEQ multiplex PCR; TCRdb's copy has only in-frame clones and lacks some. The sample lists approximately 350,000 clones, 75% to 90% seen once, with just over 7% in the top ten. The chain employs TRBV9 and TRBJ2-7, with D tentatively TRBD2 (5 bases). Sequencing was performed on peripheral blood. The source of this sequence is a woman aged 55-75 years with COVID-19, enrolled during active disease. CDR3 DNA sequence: TGTGCCAGCAGCGGGACTGGGCCGGTCTACGAGCAGTACTTC. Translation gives CASSGTGPVYEQYF.